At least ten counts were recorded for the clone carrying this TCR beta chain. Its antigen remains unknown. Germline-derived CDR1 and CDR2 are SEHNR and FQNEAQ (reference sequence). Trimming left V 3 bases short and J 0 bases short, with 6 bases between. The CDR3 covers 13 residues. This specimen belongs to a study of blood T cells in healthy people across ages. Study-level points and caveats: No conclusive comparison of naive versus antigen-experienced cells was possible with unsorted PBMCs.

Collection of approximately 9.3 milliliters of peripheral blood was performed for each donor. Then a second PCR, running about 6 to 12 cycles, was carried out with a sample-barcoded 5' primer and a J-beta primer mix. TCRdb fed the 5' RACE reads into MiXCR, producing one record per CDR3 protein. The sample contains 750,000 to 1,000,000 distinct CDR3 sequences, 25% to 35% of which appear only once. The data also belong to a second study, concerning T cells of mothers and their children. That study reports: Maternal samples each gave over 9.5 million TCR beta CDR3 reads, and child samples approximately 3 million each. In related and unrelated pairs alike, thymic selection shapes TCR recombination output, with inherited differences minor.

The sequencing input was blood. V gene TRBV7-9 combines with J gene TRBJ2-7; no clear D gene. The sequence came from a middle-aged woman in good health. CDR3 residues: CASSFSPSYEQYF. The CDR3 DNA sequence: TGTGCCAGCAGCTTCTCGCCCTCCTACGAGCAGTACTTC. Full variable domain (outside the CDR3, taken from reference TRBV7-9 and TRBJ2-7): DTGVSQNPRHKITKRGQNVTFRCDPISEHNRLYWYRQTLGQGPEFLTYFQNEAQLEKSRLLSDRFSAERPKGSFSTLEIQRTEQGDSAMYLCASSFSPSYEQYFGPGTRLTVT.